One sample yielded the 7 T cell receptor beta chains listed below, sequenced in a study of blood T cell repertoires in COVID-19. Sequencing used immunoSEQ multiplex PCR; TCRdb keeps in-frame clones, though not all of them. The table shows approximately 350,000 clones, with roughly 90% occurring only once. The sample comprised peripheral blood. Receptors were obtained from a woman between 65 and 79 years old with COVID-19, enrolled during active disease.

The rearrangement links TRBV9 to TRBJ1-1; no firm D call. The CDR3 extends over 14 amino acids. Germline assignment: CDR1 SGDLS and CDR2 YYNGEE. The V gene lost 2 bases and the J gene lost 2 bases, with 10 bases spanning the gap. CDR3 nucleotide sequence: TGTGCCAGCAGCGTGATTGGCGGAAACACTGAAGCTTTCTTT. Its translation: CASSVIGGNTEAFF.

The chain employs TRBV9 and TRBJ1-2; 7 nucleotides line up with TRBD1. Trimming at V came to 3 bases and at J to 0 bases, leaving 5 bases not matched to a gene. The CDR3 has 15 amino acids. Germline V gene lookup returns CDR1 SGDLS and CDR2 YYNGEE. The CDR3 DNA is TGTGCCAGCAGCGCTAGACAGGGCTCTAACTATGGCTACACCTTC. It yields the protein CASSARQGSNYGYTF. The full variable domain, in which reference TRBV9 and TRBJ1-2 provide the parts outside the CDR3, is DSGVTQTPKHLITATGQRVTLRCSPRSGDLSVYWYQQSLDQGLQFLIQYYNGEERAKGNILERFSAQQFPDLHSELNLSSLELGDSALYFCASSARQGSNYGYTFGSGTRLTVV.

This chain joins TRBV7-3 and TRBJ2-7; 8 nucleotides align to TRBD2. The trim removed 5 bases at V and 0 bases at J, leaving 6 bases unmatched. This CDR3 contains 15 residues. CDR1 SGHTA and CDR2 FQGTGA come from the germline V gene. CDR3: CASSLAGGVSYEQYF. The CDR3 DNA reads as TGTGCCAGCAGCCTAGCGGGTGGCGTCTCCTACGAGCAGTACTTC. Full variable domain (outside the CDR3, taken from reference TRBV7-3 and TRBJ2-7): GAGVSQTPSNKVTEKGKYVELRCDPISGHTALYWYRQSLGQGPEFLIYFQGTGAADDSGLPNDRFFAVRPEGSVSTLKIQRTERGDSAVYLCASSLAGGVSYEQYFGPGTRLTVT.

This clone turned up a few times. The chain links TRBV27 to TRBJ1-6, with D perhaps TRBD1 (6 bases). The ends were cut back, 0 bases at V and 7 bases at J, with 13 bases in the middle. The CDR3 totals 16 residues. Germline V CDR1 and CDR2: MNHEY, SMNVEV (reference sequence). The CDR3 sequence is CASSLSERGGNSPLHF. The CDR3 nucleotides read TGTGCCAGCAGTTTATCGGAGAGGGGGGGAAATTCACCCCTCCACTTT.

This chain uses TRBV6-4 with TRBJ1-6; 7 bases match TRBD1. The germline gives CDR1 MRHNA, CDR2 SNTAGT. Losses at the gene ends were 2 bases for V and 9 bases for J; bases not matched to a gene: 7. The CDR3 loop spans 15 amino acids. The CDR3 spells CASSDRTGPFSPLHF. CDR3 sequence (DNA): TGTGCCAGCAGTGACCGGACAGGACCCTTTTCACCCCTCCACTTT.

The CDR3 DNA is TGTGCCAGCAACCTCGGGACAGGGTCCAATGAGCAGTTCTTC. This gives the protein CASNLGTGSNEQFF. V and J are TRBV2 and TRBJ2-1; 9 nucleotides align to TRBD1. The CDR3 covers 14 residues. V shed 7 bases and J 6 bases; nucleotides not matched to a gene: 7. The V gene's germline CDR1 is SNHLY and CDR2 FYNNEI.

CDR3 DNA: TGTGCCAGCAGTCCTGGGTCGGGTGTGGATGGCTACACCTTC. Residues: CASSPGSGVDGYTF. This chain links TRBV6-5 with TRBJ1-2; no clear D gene. Germline V gives CDR1 MNHEY, CDR2 SVGAGI. V was trimmed by 5 bases and J by 6 bases, leaving 16 bases between them. The CDR3 runs 14 residues.